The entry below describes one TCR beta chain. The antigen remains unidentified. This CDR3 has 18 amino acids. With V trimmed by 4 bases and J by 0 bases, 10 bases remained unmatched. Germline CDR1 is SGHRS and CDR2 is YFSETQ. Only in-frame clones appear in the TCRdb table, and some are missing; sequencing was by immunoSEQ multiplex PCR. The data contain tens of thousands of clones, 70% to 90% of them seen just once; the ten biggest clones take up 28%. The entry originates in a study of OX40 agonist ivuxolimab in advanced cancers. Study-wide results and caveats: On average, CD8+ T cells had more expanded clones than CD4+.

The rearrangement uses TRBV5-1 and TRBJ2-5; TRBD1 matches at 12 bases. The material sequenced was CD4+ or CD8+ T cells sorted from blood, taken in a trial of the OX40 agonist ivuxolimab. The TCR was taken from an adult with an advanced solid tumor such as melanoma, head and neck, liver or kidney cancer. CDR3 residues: CASSPTGTGGSYQETQYF. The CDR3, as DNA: TGCGCCAGCAGCCCCACCGGGACAGGGGGCTCGTACCAAGAGACCCAGTACTTC. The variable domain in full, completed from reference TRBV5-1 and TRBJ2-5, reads KAGVTQTPRYLIKTRGQQVTLSCSPISGHRSVSWYQQTPGQGLQFLFEYFSETQRNKGNFPGRFSGRQFSNSRSEMNVSTLELGDSALYLCASSPTGTGGSYQETQYFGPGTRLLVL.